One and the same sample provided the 5 T cell receptor beta chains below, sequenced in a study of CD8 T cells in ankylosing spondylitis. Regarding the study as a whole: Blood from ankylosing spondylitis patients appeared to carry a characteristic roughly 8-variant TCR beta motif.

Their cognate antigens are unknown. TCRdb analysed the 5' RACE reads with MiXCR anew, one entry per CDR3 protein. The repertoire holds 700,000 or so distinct CDR3 sequences, with 15% to 20% as singletons. Sequencing was carried out using blood, either unsorted or a sorted T cell fraction (not recorded which). These receptors were taken from a male donor with ankylosing spondylitis.

V is TRBV30 and J is TRBJ2-5; D is unclear. This CDR3 region has 13 residues. Trimming removed 1 base at V and 5 bases at J, with 11 bases between. Germline CDR1 is GTSNPN and CDR2 is SVGIG (reference sequence). CDR3 region: CAWSGTFQETQYF. CDR3 DNA: TGTGCCTGGAGTGGGACCTTCCAGGAGACCCAGTACTTC.

The chain combines TRBV6-2 or TRBV6-3 with TRBJ2-1, with 12 nucleotides matching TRBD1. Germline loops: CDR1 MNHEY, CDR2 SVGEGT. This CDR3 has 17 amino acids. V was clipped by 5 bases and J by 8 bases; unmatched bases: 13. The CDR3: CASSRILSGTGGDEQFF. The CDR3 DNA sequence: TGTGCCAGCAGTCGGATACTTTCCGGGACAGGGGGCGATGAGCAGTTCTTC.

This clonotype was seen only a few times. V gene TRBV5-5 combines with J gene TRBJ2-7; maybe TRBD1 (6 bases). This CDR3 is 15 amino acids long. Trimming took 1 base from V and 2 from J, leaving 13 bases between them. Germline V CDR1 and CDR2: SGHKS, YYEKEE (reference sequence). CDR3 amino acids: CASSLIQGPPYEQYF. CDR3 DNA: TGTGCCAGCAGCTTGATCCAGGGGCCCCCCTACGAGCAGTACTTC.

This clonotype was seen more than once but under ten times. This chain connects TRBV29-1 to TRBJ2-2; perhaps TRBD1 as D (6 bases). From germline, CDR1 is SQVTM and CDR2 ANQGSEA. The CDR3 runs to 14 residues. The V and J ends lost 6 bases and 2 bases respectively, with 13 bases between them. DNA for the CDR3: TGCAGCGTCAACAGGGACCCAAACACCGGGGAGCTGTTTTTT. This sequence encodes CSVNRDPNTGELFF.

This clonotype came up a few times. The chain employs TRBV7-7 and TRBJ2-1, with a tentative D call TRBD1 (5 bases). V was pared by 5 bases and J by 3 bases, with 14 bases between. CDR3 size: 15 residues. Germline V gene data show CDR1 as SSHAT and CDR2 as FNYEAQ (reference sequence). CDR3 sequence (DNA): TGTGCCAGCAGCCAAACTGACAGTAACTACAATGAGCAGTTCTTC. Its protein product is CASSQTDSNYNEQFF.